The rows below give T cell receptor beta chains drawn from one sample of a study of blood T cell repertoires in COVID-19. The data were produced by immunoSEQ multiplex PCR, yet TCRdb's version contains in-frame clones alone and is incomplete. Of 25,000 to 35,000 clones in the sample, more than 85% were seen once. Sample: peripheral blood. These receptors all come from a woman between 65 and 79 years old with COVID-19, enrolled during active disease. CDR3s include the opening cysteine and the closing phenylalanine or tryptophan. The order of the fields is J gene, D gene, V gene, clone size, CDR3 protein, CDR3 DNA. A D gene is named only where the DNA matches it firmly. Rows give clone size only sometimes, using once, few, many, or a class for an expanded clone.

j_gene: TRBJ1-3
d_gene: .
v_gene: TRBV10-3
abundance: .
CDR3aa: CAISELGRSSGGNTIYF
CDR3nt: TGTGCCATCAGTGAACTGGGGCGATCTAGTGGTGGAAACACCATATATTTT

j_gene: TRBJ2-3
d_gene: .
v_gene: TRBV5-1
abundance: .
CDR3aa: CASSLQESTDTQYF
CDR3nt: TGCGCCAGCAGTTTACAGGAGAGCACAGATACGCAGTATTTT

j_gene: TRBJ1-2
d_gene: TRBD1
v_gene: TRBV2
abundance: .
CDR3aa: CASRDGQGRSYGYTF
CDR3nt: TGTGCCAGCAGAGATGGACAGGGCAGGTCGTATGGCTACACCTTC

j_gene: TRBJ2-1
d_gene: TRBD2
v_gene: TRBV7-2
abundance: .
CDR3aa: CASSLVASGTYFPNEQFF
CDR3nt: TGTGCCAGCAGCTTAGTAGCTAGCGGGACCTACTTCCCTAATGAGCAGTTCTTC

j_gene: TRBJ1-3
d_gene: .
v_gene: TRBV12-3/TRBV12-4
abundance: once
CDR3aa: CASRLGSGNTIYF
CDR3nt: TGTGCCAGCAGACTTGGCTCTGGAAACACCATATATTTT

j_gene: TRBJ1-6
d_gene: .
v_gene: TRBV28
abundance: .
CDR3aa: CASSFQGTPLHF
CDR3nt: TGTGCCAGCAGTTTCCAGGGGACACCCCTCCACTTT

j_gene: TRBJ1-5
d_gene: .
v_gene: TRBV7-8
abundance: .
CDR3aa: CASSLGDQPQHF
CDR3nt: TGTGCCAGCAGCTTAGGCGATCAGCCCCAGCATTTT

j_gene: TRBJ2-1
d_gene: TRBD2
v_gene: TRBV2
abundance: once
CDR3aa: CASSELSAGVGNEQFF
CDR3nt: TGTGCCAGCAGTGAATTGTCAGCGGGAGTGGGGAATGAGCAGTTCTTC

j_gene: TRBJ2-7
d_gene: TRBD1
v_gene: TRBV2
abundance: .
CDR3aa: CASRNRGGGSYEQYF
CDR3nt: TGTGCCAGCAGAAACAGGGGTGGAGGCTCCTACGAGCAGTACTTC

j_gene: TRBJ1-2
d_gene: .
v_gene: TRBV18
abundance: .
CDR3aa: CASSPDRLLWNYGYTF
CDR3nt: TGTGCCAGCTCACCAGACAGGTTGCTTTGGAACTATGGCTACACCTTC

j_gene: TRBJ2-1
d_gene: .
v_gene: TRBV14
abundance: .
CDR3aa: CASSQGFSSYNEQFF
CDR3nt: TGTGCCAGCAGCCAAGGGTTCAGCTCCTACAATGAGCAGTTCTTC

j_gene: TRBJ1-2
d_gene: TRBD1
v_gene: TRBV24-1
abundance: .
CDR3aa: CATSDARTGEGYTF
CDR3nt: TGTGCCACCAGTGATGCAAGGACAGGAGAAGGCTACACCTTC

j_gene: TRBJ1-1
d_gene: .
v_gene: TRBV10-3
abundance: .
CDR3aa: CAISDSSGTEAFF
CDR3nt: TGTGCCATCAGTGACTCTAGTGGGACTGAAGCTTTCTTT

j_gene: TRBJ2-2
d_gene: TRBD1
v_gene: TRBV27
abundance: .
CDR3aa: CASQTGGAFGELFF
CDR3nt: TGTGCCAGCCAAACAGGGGGCGCTTTCGGGGAGCTGTTTTTT

j_gene: TRBJ2-7
d_gene: .
v_gene: TRBV7-2
abundance: .
CDR3aa: CASSLGAQAASYEQYF
CDR3nt: TGTGCCAGCAGCTTGGGGGCGCAGGCGGCCTCCTACGAGCAGTACTTC

j_gene: TRBJ2-7
d_gene: TRBD2
v_gene: TRBV28
abundance: .
CDR3aa: CASRRGTSGSIYEQYF
CDR3nt: TGTGCCAGCAGACGTGGGACTAGCGGGAGTATTTACGAGCAGTACTTC

j_gene: TRBJ2-4
d_gene: .
v_gene: TRBV21-1
abundance: few
CDR3aa: CASSQRGIARRTKNIQYF
CDR3nt: TGTGCCAGCAGTCAAAGAGGGATAGCGAGACGGACGAAAAACATTCAGTACTTC

j_gene: TRBJ2-4
d_gene: TRBD1
v_gene: TRBV14
abundance: few
CDR3aa: CASSQGRDSLKNIQYF
CDR3nt: TGTGCCAGCAGCCAAGGCCGGGACAGCCTCAAAAACATTCAGTACTTC

j_gene: TRBJ1-1
d_gene: .
v_gene: TRBV6-2/TRBV6-3
abundance: .
CDR3aa: CASSYPQGYTEAFF
CDR3nt: TGTGCCAGCAGTTACCCACAGGGCTACACTGAAGCTTTCTTT

j_gene: TRBJ1-3
d_gene: .
v_gene: TRBV18
abundance: .
CDR3aa: CASSPLDSGGNTIYF
CDR3nt: TGTGCCAGCTCACCCTTGGACAGCGGCGGAAACACCATATATTTT

j_gene: TRBJ2-5
d_gene: .
v_gene: TRBV30
abundance: .
CDR3aa: CAWSITLSGYRETQYF
CDR3nt: TGTGCCTGGAGTATCACCCTCAGCGGGTACCGAGAGACCCAGTACTTC

j_gene: TRBJ1-1
d_gene: .
v_gene: TRBV28
abundance: .
CDR3aa: CASSFEAYSYTEAFF
CDR3nt: TGTGCCAGCAGTTTTGAGGCGTATAGTTACACTGAAGCTTTCTTT

j_gene: TRBJ2-7
d_gene: TRBD2
v_gene: TRBV11-2
abundance: .
CDR3aa: CASSPGLAGVYEQYF
CDR3nt: TGTGCCAGCAGCCCCGGACTAGCGGGCGTCTACGAGCAGTACTTC

j_gene: TRBJ2-5
d_gene: TRBD2
v_gene: TRBV5-4
abundance: .
CDR3aa: CASSFGGGRAGETQYF
CDR3nt: TGTGCCAGCAGCTTCGGTGGCGGGAGGGCCGGAGAGACCCAGTACTTC

j_gene: TRBJ2-2
d_gene: TRBD2
v_gene: TRBV12-5
abundance: .
CDR3aa: CASGLRTSGSPGELFF
CDR3nt: TGTGCTAGTGGTTTAAGGACTAGCGGGAGTCCCGGGGAGCTGTTTTTT

j_gene: TRBJ2-7
d_gene: .
v_gene: TRBV4-1
abundance: .
CDR3aa: CASSQDPAQGTFYEQYF
CDR3nt: TGCGCCAGCAGCCAAGATCCCGCACAGGGAACCTTCTACGAGCAGTACTTC

j_gene: TRBJ1-1
d_gene: TRBD1
v_gene: TRBV7-2
abundance: .
CDR3aa: CASSPDRWNTEAFF
CDR3nt: TGTGCCAGCAGCCCGGACAGGTGGAACACTGAAGCTTTCTTT

j_gene: TRBJ2-2
d_gene: TRBD1
v_gene: TRBV24-1
abundance: .
CDR3aa: CATSDPPGTGGVSGYTGELFF
CDR3nt: TGTGCCACCAGTGACCCGCCCGGGACAGGAGGGGTTAGCGGATACACCGGGGAGCTGTTTTTT

j_gene: TRBJ1-5
d_gene: .
v_gene: TRBV19
abundance: .
CDR3aa: CASSTPGVGQPQHF
CDR3nt: TGTGCCAGTAGCACTCCGGGGGTGGGTCAGCCCCAGCATTTT

j_gene: TRBJ2-7
d_gene: TRBD2
v_gene: TRBV9
abundance: .
CDR3aa: CASSPASGTYEQYF
CDR3nt: TGTGCCAGCTCCCCGGCTAGCGGGACCTACGAGCAGTACTTC

j_gene: TRBJ1-2
d_gene: .
v_gene: TRBV13
abundance: .
CDR3aa: CASSPREGIYGYTF
CDR3nt: TGTGCCAGCAGCCCCCGGGAGGGAATCTATGGCTACACCTTC

j_gene: TRBJ2-7
d_gene: .
v_gene: TRBV13
abundance: .
CDR3aa: CASGKRLGQGTYEQYF
CDR3nt: TGTGCCAGCGGAAAACGACTGGGGCAGGGGACCTACGAGCAGTACTTC

j_gene: TRBJ1-1
d_gene: .
v_gene: TRBV28
abundance: .
CDR3aa: CATNPVNTEAFF
CDR3nt: TGTGCCACCAACCCAGTGAACACTGAAGCTTTCTTT

j_gene: TRBJ2-7
d_gene: .
v_gene: TRBV28
abundance: .
CDR3aa: CASHPTWMGRSHEQYF
CDR3nt: TGTGCCAGCCACCCCACCTGGATGGGGCGTAGCCACGAGCAGTACTTC

j_gene: TRBJ1-5
d_gene: TRBD1
v_gene: TRBV18
abundance: .
CDR3aa: CASSPGQGSPNQPQHF
CDR3nt: TGTGCCAGCTCACCCGGACAGGGTTCACCCAATCAGCCCCAGCATTTT

j_gene: TRBJ2-1
d_gene: TRBD2
v_gene: TRBV7-3
abundance: .
CDR3aa: CASAGGSGNEQFF
CDR3nt: TGTGCCAGCGCGGGGGGGAGTGGGAATGAGCAGTTCTTC

j_gene: TRBJ2-3
d_gene: .
v_gene: TRBV6-5
abundance: once
CDR3aa: CASSKGTYTDTQYF
CDR3nt: TGTGCCAGCAGCAAGGGGACTTACACAGATACGCAGTATTTT

j_gene: TRBJ1-5
d_gene: .
v_gene: TRBV4-2
abundance: .
CDR3aa: CASSQDRGQPQHF
CDR3nt: TGTGCCAGCAGCCAAGACAGGGGCCAGCCCCAGCATTTT

j_gene: TRBJ1-2
d_gene: .
v_gene: TRBV12-3/TRBV12-4
abundance: once
CDR3aa: CASSLSSGGYTF
CDR3nt: TGTGCCAGCAGTTTGAGTTCGGGAGGCTACACCTTC

j_gene: TRBJ1-5
d_gene: TRBD1
v_gene: TRBV19
abundance: .
CDR3aa: CASSKDRDNQPQHF
CDR3nt: TGTGCCAGTAGTAAGGACAGGGACAATCAGCCCCAGCATTTT

j_gene: TRBJ1-1
d_gene: .
v_gene: TRBV27
abundance: .
CDR3aa: CASVKGGRGNTEAFF
CDR3nt: TGTGCCAGCGTAAAGGGAGGGAGGGGAAACACTGAAGCTTTCTTT